Detailed here is one TCR beta chain. Its antigen is currently not known. No base-level quality is on record; no much larger clone is a single base apart. The data are from a study of blood T cell repertoires in COVID-19 (dated by TCRdb to 2019 to 2021). Concerning the study at large: Samples from collaborators originated in the United States, Italy and Spain and spanned both the acute and convalescent phases of COVID-19. Samples were obtained from the ongoing ImmuneRACE study (first 160 participants) and from about 1,300 subjects provided by 6 global collaborators. Deeply sampled blood TCRbeta repertoires from subjects exposed to, actively infected with, or recovered from COVID-19 were included in the dataset. Where available, HLA class I and class II types were taken from metadata supplied by the sample provider and were not determined by assay-based typing. The repertoires were made available in a free public database intended to serve as a resource for research on the immune response to SARS-CoV-2. The prospective study material was composed of cDNA or gDNA derived from T cells, B-cell-depleted T cells, or PBMCs. Nearly every sample came with metadata listing a de-identified subject ID, COVID-19 status, age in years and sex. Summary of the overall study and its limitations: The quantity of clinical and demographic metadata differed by source and by participant and was supplied without curation.

There are 14 amino acids in the CDR3, from cysteine to phenylalanine inclusive. The only DNA kept is the CDR3, 42 bases in frame from the first base. Deletion took 5 bases off V and 5 bases off J, with a span of 15 bases between the germline ends. CDR1 and CDR2, per the germline V gene, are SQVTM and ANQGSEA. The collaborating institutions used their own protocols to collect whole blood in K2EDTA tubes. For TCRbeta analysis, collaborators shipped samples in one of three forms: frozen whole blood, isolated PBMCs, or DNA extracted from either of those sample types. The immunoSEQ Assay, a bias-controlled multiplex PCR, was used to amplify TCRbeta CDR3 regions from genomic DNA. Concerning the study's data processing: Within the assay, amplification of reference gene primers was used to estimate how many nucleated cells each sample contained. To quantify the absolute abundance of each unique TCRbeta CDR3 rearrangement, sequence reads were collapsed and filtered. For each sample, productive Simpson clonality was calculated as the square root of Simpson's diversity index over productive rearrangements. TCRdb mirrors the immuneACCESS table, restricted to in-frame sequences. Some clones are absent from its copies; in checked studies, under half trace to an unresolved V gene, and the reason for the others is unknown. V, J and clone size were drawn from that table, and D and trimming were deduced from the DNA. Counted in this sample were around 250,000 clones; less than 90% of them appeared once. The ten largest make up 6.2% of the sample.

Sequenced material: peripheral blood. The sequence derives from a man aged 60 to 69 with acute or convalescent COVID-19. The chain links TRBV29-1 with TRBJ2-2, with a weak D call of TRBD1 (6 bases match). The nucleotides are TGCAGCGTTCACACTCAACAGGGAACCGGGGAGCTGTTTTTT. This translates into CSVHTQQGTGELFF.